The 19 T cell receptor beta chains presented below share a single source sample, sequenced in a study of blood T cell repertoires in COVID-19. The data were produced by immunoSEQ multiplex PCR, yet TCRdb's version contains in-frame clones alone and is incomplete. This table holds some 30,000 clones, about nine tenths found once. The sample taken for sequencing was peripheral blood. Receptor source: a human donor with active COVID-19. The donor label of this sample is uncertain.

CDR3 sequence reads: CASSLGPTRFNYGYTF. CDR3 in DNA: TGTGCCAGCAGCTTGGGGCCCACCCGATTTAACTATGGCTACACCTTC. V usage is TRBV5-4 and J usage is TRBJ1-2; D is unclear. The V and J ends lost 0 bases and 1 base respectively, with 13 bases between them. CDR1 and CDR2 (germline): SGHNT, YYREEE (reference sequence). The CDR3 extends over 16 amino acids.

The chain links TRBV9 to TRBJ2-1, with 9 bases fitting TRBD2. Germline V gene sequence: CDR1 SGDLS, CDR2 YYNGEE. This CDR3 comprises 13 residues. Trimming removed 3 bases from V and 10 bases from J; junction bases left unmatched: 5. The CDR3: CASSARLAEEQFF. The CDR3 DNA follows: TGTGCCAGCAGCGCGCGACTAGCGGAGGAGCAGTTCTTC.

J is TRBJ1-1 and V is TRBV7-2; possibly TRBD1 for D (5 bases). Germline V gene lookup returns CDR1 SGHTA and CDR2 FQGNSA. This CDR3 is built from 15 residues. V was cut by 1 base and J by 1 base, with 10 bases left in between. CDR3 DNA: TGTGCCAGCAGCTTAGTTAGACAGCCGAACACTGAAGCTTTCTTT. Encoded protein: CASSLVRQPNTEAFF.

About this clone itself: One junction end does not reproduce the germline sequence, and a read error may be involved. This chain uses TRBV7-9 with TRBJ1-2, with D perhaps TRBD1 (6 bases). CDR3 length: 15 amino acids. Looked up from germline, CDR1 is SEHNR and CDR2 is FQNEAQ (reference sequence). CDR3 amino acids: CASSPTGLANHGYTF. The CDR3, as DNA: TGTGCCAGCAGCCCCACAGGGTTAGCTAACCATGGCTACACCTTC.

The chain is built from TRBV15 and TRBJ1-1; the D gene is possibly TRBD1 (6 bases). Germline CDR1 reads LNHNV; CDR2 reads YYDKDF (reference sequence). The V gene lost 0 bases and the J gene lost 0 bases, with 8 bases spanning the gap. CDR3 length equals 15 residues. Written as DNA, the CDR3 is TGTGCCACCAGCAGAGAGGCAGGGGTGAACACTGAAGCTTTCTTT. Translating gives CATSREAGVNTEAFF. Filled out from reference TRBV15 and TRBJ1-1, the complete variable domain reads DAMVIQNPRYQVTQFGKPVTLSCSQTLNHNVMYWYQQKSSQAPKLLFHYYDKDFNNEADTPDNFQSRRPNTSFCFLDIRSPGLGDTAMYLCATSREAGVNTEAFFGQGTRLTVV.

The CDR3 protein is CASSTRGYRVGYTF. The CDR3 nucleotides are TGTGCCAGCAGCACCAGAGGATACAGGGTTGGCTACACCTTC. This sequence joins TRBV9 and TRBJ1-2; perhaps TRBD1 as D (6 bases). The CDR3 length is 14 residues. The V gene's germline CDR1 is SGDLS and CDR2 YYNGEE. The V end lost 4 bases, the J end lost 7 bases, and 17 bases lay between the germline ends.

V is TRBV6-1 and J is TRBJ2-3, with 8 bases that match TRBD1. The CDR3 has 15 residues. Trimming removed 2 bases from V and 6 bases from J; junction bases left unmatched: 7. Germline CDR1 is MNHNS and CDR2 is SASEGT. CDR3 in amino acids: CASSESAGGPDTQYF. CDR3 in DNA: TGTGCCAGCAGTGAAAGCGCAGGGGGCCCTGATACGCAGTATTTT.

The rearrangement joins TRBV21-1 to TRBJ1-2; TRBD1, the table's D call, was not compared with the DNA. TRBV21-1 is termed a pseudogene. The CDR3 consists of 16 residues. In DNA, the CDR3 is TGTGCCAGCAGCAAATTCGCAGGGCGGTCCCTGTCTGGCTACACCTTC. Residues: CASSKFAGRSLSGYTF.

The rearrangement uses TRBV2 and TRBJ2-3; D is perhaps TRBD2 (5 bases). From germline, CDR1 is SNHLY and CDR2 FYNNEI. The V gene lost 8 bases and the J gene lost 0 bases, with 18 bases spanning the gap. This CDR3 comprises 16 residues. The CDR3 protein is CASFGVSRISTDTQYF. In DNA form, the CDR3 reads TGTGCCAGCTTCGGGGTCTCACGCATTAGCACAGATACGCAGTATTTT.

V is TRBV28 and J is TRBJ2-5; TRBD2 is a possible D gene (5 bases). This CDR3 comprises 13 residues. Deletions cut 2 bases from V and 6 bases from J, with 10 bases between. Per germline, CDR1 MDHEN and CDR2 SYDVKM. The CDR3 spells CASSLPAAKTQYF. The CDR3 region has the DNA TGTGCCAGCAGTTTACCAGCGGCCAAGACCCAGTACTTC.

The CDR3 loop is CASSQDPRSFREKANGYTF. Written as DNA, the CDR3 is TGTGCCAGCAGCCAAGATCCCAGGTCATTCCGGGAGAAGGCGAATGGCTACACCTTC. The V call is TRBV4-2, the J call TRBJ1-2; the D is unclear. The CDR3 extends over 19 amino acids. CDR1 is LGHNA and CDR2 is YNFKEQ in the germline V gene. The V gene lost 0 bases and the J gene lost 6 bases, with 26 bases spanning the gap.

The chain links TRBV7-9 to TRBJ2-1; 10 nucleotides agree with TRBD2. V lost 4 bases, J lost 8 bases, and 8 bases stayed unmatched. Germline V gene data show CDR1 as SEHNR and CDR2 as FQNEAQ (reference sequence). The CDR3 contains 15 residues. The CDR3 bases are TGTGCCAGCAGCTACAGCGGGGGGGCCGAAGATGAGCAGTTCTTC. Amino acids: CASSYSGGAEDEQFF.

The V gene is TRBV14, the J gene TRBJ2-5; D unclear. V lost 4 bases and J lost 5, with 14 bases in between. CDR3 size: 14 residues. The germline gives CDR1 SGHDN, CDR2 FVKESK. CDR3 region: CASSRSLRFETQYF. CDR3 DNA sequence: TGTGCCAGCAGCCGGTCCTTACGGTTCGAGACCCAGTACTTC. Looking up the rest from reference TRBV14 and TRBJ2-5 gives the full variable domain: EAGVTQFPSHSVIEKGQTVTLRCDPISGHDNLYWYRRVMGKEIKFLLHFVKESKQDESGMPNNRFLAERTGGTYSTLKVQPAELEDSGVYFCASSRSLRFETQYFGPGTRLLVL.

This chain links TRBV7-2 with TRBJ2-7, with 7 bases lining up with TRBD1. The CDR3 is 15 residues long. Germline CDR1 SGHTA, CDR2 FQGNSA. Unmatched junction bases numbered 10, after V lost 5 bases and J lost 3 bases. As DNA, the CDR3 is TGTGCCAGCAGCCCCTATGGGACAGACGTCTACGAGCAGTACTTC. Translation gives CASSPYGTDVYEQYF.

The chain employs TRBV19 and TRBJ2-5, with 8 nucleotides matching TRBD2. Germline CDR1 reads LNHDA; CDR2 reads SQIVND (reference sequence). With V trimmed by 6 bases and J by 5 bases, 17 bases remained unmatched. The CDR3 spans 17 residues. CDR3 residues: CASSPRVVAGFAETQYF. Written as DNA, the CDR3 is TGTGCCAGTAGCCCACGGGTGGTAGCGGGGTTCGCGGAGACCCAGTACTTC.

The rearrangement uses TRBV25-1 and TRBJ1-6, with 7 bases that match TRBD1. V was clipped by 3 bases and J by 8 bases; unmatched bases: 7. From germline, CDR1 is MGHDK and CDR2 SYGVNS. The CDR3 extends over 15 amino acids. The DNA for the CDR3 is TGTGCCAGCAGTGACCTAGGGACAGTCCATTCACCCCTCCACTTT. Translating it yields CASSDLGTVHSPLHF. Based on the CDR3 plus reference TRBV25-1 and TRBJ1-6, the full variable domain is EADIYQTPRYLVIGTGKKITLECSQTMGHDKMYWYQQDPGMELHLIHYSYGVNSTEKGDLSSESTVSRIRTEHFPLTLESARPSHTSQYLCASSDLGTVHSPLHFGNGTRLTVT.

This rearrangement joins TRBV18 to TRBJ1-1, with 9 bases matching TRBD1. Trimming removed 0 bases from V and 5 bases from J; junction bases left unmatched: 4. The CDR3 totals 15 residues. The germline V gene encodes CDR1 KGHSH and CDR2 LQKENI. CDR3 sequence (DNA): TGTGCCAGCTCACCACCGTACAGGGGGCAAACTGAAGCTTTCTTT. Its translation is CASSPPYRGQTEAFF.

The CDR3 reads CASSRGGWGQGDSPLHF. CDR3 coding DNA: TGTGCCAGCAGCCGAGGGGGATGGGGACAGGGAGATTCACCCCTCCACTTT. The V gene is TRBV7-8, the J gene TRBJ1-6; 9 nucleotides align to TRBD1. J lost 8 bases, V lost 5 bases, and 13 bases had no gene match. The CDR3 loop spans 17 amino acids. In germline, CDR1 is SGHVS, CDR2 FQNEAQ.

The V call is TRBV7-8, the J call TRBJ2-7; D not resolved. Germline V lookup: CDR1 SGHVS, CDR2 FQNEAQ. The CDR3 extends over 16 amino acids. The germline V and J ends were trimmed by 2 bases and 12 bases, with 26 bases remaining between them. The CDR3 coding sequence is TGTGCCAGCAGCTTAATAGTTGCCCGGAGAGCTACGACGTGGTACTTC. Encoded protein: CASSLIVARRATTWYF.